The T cell receptor (beta chain) described here comes from a study of blood T cell repertoires in COVID-19. At the level of the study: The cDNA or gDNA used as material had been derived from T cells, B-cell-depleted T cells, or PBMCs.

Assay used: immunoSEQ multiplex PCR; TCRdb lists only in-frame clones, some missing. The data show 110,000 to 150,000 clones, around 87% seen once. Germline CDR1 reads LNHDA; CDR2 reads SQIVND (reference sequence). The junction had 5 bases not matched to a gene; V was cut back by 4 bases and J by 0 bases. This CDR3 has 17 amino acids. The clonotype comes from a man between 60 and 75 years old who had recovered from COVID-19. Specimen: PBMCs or T cells enriched from blood (not recorded which). The rearrangement uses TRBV19 and TRBJ2-1; 11 bases match TRBD2. The CDR3 DNA reads as TGTGCCAGTAGTAAGACTAGCGGGGCGAGCTCCTACAATGAGCAGTTCTTC. This sequence encodes CASSKTSGASSYNEQFF.